A selection of T cell receptor beta chains follows, all from one sample in a study of CD8+ T cells in alopecia areata. Produced via immunoSEQ multiplex PCR; TCRdb's table is partial and in-frame only. This sample carries fewer than 250,000 clones, 45% to 75% of them seen once, and the ten largest clones take about 0.65%. The sequencing used CD4+ T cells sorted from blood, collected at week 4, from a patient treated with tofacitinib. These receptors were obtained from a human donor with alopecia areata. The CDR3 runs from the conserved cysteine through the conserved F or W. The D gene is left open where the match is weak. The listing skips clone size in some rows; elsewhere it reads once, few, many or a size class.

clone_size: -
v_call: TRBV6-1
cdr3_length: 14
d_call: TRBD2
j_call: TRBJ2-2
cdr3_aa: CASSQAGGTGELFF
cdr3_nt: TGTGCCAGCAGTCAAGCGGGAGGGACCGGGGAGCTGTTTTTT

clone_size: few
v_call: TRBV29-1
cdr3_length: 15
d_call: TRBD2
j_call: TRBJ2-1
cdr3_aa: CSVEDGTSGVNEQFF
cdr3_nt: TGCAGCGTTGAAGACGGGACTAGCGGGGTTAATGAGCAGTTCTTC

clone_size: -
v_call: TRBV30
cdr3_length: 11
d_call: -
j_call: TRBJ2-5
cdr3_aa: CAWSIDQLQYF
cdr3_nt: TGTGCCTGGAGTATTGACCAGCTGCAGTACTTC

clone_size: -
v_call: TRBV4-2
cdr3_length: 16
d_call: -
j_call: TRBJ2-6
cdr3_aa: CASSQDRDSGANVLTF
cdr3_nt: TGTGCCAGCAGCCAAGATCGAGACTCTGGGGCCAACGTCCTGACTTTC

clone_size: -
v_call: TRBV4-3
cdr3_length: 17
d_call: TRBD2
j_call: TRBJ2-1
cdr3_aa: CASSPTPGAAGVYEQFF
cdr3_nt: TGCGCCAGCAGCCCCACCCCGGGGGCAGCGGGAGTATATGAGCAGTTCTTC

clone_size: few
v_call: TRBV5-1
cdr3_length: 16
d_call: -
j_call: TRBJ2-1
cdr3_aa: CASSPSGTTTYNEQFF
cdr3_nt: TGCGCCAGCAGCCCCTCCGGGACCACAACCTACAATGAGCAGTTCTTC

clone_size: -
v_call: TRBV2
cdr3_length: 15
d_call: -
j_call: TRBJ1-4
cdr3_aa: CASSARGARNEKLFF
cdr3_nt: TGTGCCAGCAGTGCCCGGGGGGCGCGGAATGAAAAACTGTTTTTT

clone_size: once
v_call: TRBV7-9
cdr3_length: 13
d_call: -
j_call: TRBJ2-5
cdr3_aa: CASSPTNQETQYF
cdr3_nt: TGTGCCAGCAGCCCAACTAACCAAGAGACCCAGTACTTC

clone_size: -
v_call: TRBV28
cdr3_length: 12
d_call: TRBD1
j_call: TRBJ1-2
cdr3_aa: CASSQGEYGYTF
cdr3_nt: TGTGCCAGCAGCCAGGGGGAATATGGCTACACCTTC

clone_size: -
v_call: TRBV30
cdr3_length: 12
d_call: TRBD1
j_call: TRBJ1-2
cdr3_aa: CAWSRDSEGYTF
cdr3_nt: TGTGCCTGGAGTAGGGACAGTGAAGGCTACACCTTC

clone_size: -
v_call: TRBV19
cdr3_length: 16
d_call: TRBD1
j_call: TRBJ2-6
cdr3_aa: CASEGWTGPGANVLTF
cdr3_nt: TGTGCCAGTGAGGGTTGGACAGGGCCAGGGGCCAACGTCCTGACTTTC

clone_size: -
v_call: TRBV29-1
cdr3_length: 14
d_call: TRBD1
j_call: TRBJ1-5
cdr3_aa: CSVLTGEVGQPQHF
cdr3_nt: TGCAGCGTCCTGACAGGGGAGGTCGGCCAGCCCCAGCATTTT

clone_size: -
v_call: TRBV11-2
cdr3_length: 14
d_call: TRBD1
j_call: TRBJ1-2
cdr3_aa: CASSSGTGFYGYTF
cdr3_nt: TGTGCCAGCAGCTCCGGGACAGGCTTCTATGGCTACACCTTC

clone_size: few
v_call: TRBV19
cdr3_length: 13
d_call: -
j_call: TRBJ2-1
cdr3_aa: CASSLRERGEQFF
cdr3_nt: TGTGCCAGTAGTCTCCGGGAAAGGGGTGAGCAGTTCTTC

clone_size: few
v_call: TRBV15
cdr3_length: 13
d_call: -
j_call: TRBJ2-7
cdr3_aa: CATGREGVYEQYF
cdr3_nt: TGTGCCACCGGAAGAGAAGGGGTCTACGAGCAGTACTTC

clone_size: -
v_call: TRBV25-1
cdr3_length: 13
d_call: -
j_call: TRBJ2-5
cdr3_aa: CASSDGAGETQYF
cdr3_nt: TGTGCCAGCAGTGATGGGGCGGGAGAGACCCAGTACTTC

clone_size: few
v_call: TRBV29-1
cdr3_length: 11
d_call: -
j_call: TRBJ1-4
cdr3_aa: CSVDDNEKLFF
cdr3_nt: TGCAGCGTTGACGATAATGAAAAACTGTTTTTT

clone_size: -
v_call: TRBV30
cdr3_length: 15
d_call: TRBD1
j_call: TRBJ1-5
cdr3_aa: CAWSDGRGRNQPQHF
cdr3_nt: TGTGCCTGGAGTGACGGCAGGGGGAGGAATCAGCCCCAGCATTTT

clone_size: -
v_call: TRBV7-9
cdr3_length: 12
d_call: -
j_call: TRBJ2-1
cdr3_aa: CASSRPYNEQFF
cdr3_nt: TGTGCCAGCAGCCGGCCCTACAATGAGCAGTTCTTC

clone_size: -
v_call: TRBV2
cdr3_length: 14
d_call: TRBD1
j_call: TRBJ1-2
cdr3_aa: CASTFRGTGYGYTF
cdr3_nt: TGTGCCAGCACCTTCAGGGGGACAGGATATGGCTACACCTTC